Listed below are T cell receptor beta chains from one sample, sequenced in a study of patients and donors after allogeneic stem cell transplantation. TCRdb redid the calling of the RT-PCR reads with MiXCR, one entry per CDR3 protein. Found here are about 960,000 distinct CDR3 sequences, approximately 19% of them singletons; the top ten hold 5% to 6.5%. Source material: blood, either unsorted or a sorted T cell fraction (not recorded which). The origin of the receptors is a human donor who was either an allogeneic HSCT recipient or a stem cell or donor lymphocyte infusion donor (not recorded which). It is not recorded whose cells these are; they may come from a transplant donor. CDR3s include the opening cysteine and the closing phenylalanine or tryptophan. D genes are given only for firm matches. Clone size is shown for a subset of rows, as once, few, many or a class of expanded clone.

d_call: .
v_call: TRBV27
clone_size: .
j_call: TRBJ2-2
cdr3_aa: CASSTPGAGAGELFF
cdr3_nt: TGTGCCAGCAGTACCCCAGGTGCCGGGGCCGGGGAGCTGTTTTTT

d_call: .
v_call: TRBV6-1
clone_size: few
j_call: TRBJ2-5
cdr3_aa: CASSEGEAGRQETQYF
cdr3_nt: TGTGCCAGCAGTGAAGGGGAGGCGGGGCGTCAAGAGACCCAGTACTTC

d_call: .
v_call: TRBV28
clone_size: few
j_call: TRBJ2-3
cdr3_aa: CASSGRAVSTDTQYF
cdr3_nt: TGTGCCAGCAGTGGGCGGGCGGTGAGCACAGATACGCAGTATTTT

d_call: TRBD2
v_call: TRBV12-3/TRBV12-4
clone_size: .
j_call: TRBJ2-3
cdr3_aa: CASSALHGTSGMNTDTQYF
cdr3_nt: TGTGCCAGCAGCGCTCTCCACGGGACTAGCGGGATGAACACAGATACGCAGTATTTT

d_call: .
v_call: TRBV4-2
clone_size: .
j_call: TRBJ1-2
cdr3_aa: CASSPGVPPEAGYTF
cdr3_nt: TGTGCCAGCAGCCCTGGGGTTCCACCCGAGGCTGGCTACACCTTC

d_call: .
v_call: TRBV4-1
clone_size: .
j_call: TRBJ1-3
cdr3_aa: CASSQRLFSGNTIYF
cdr3_nt: TGCGCCAGCAGCCAAAGACTATTCTCTGGAAACACCATATATTTT

d_call: TRBD2
v_call: TRBV11-1
clone_size: .
j_call: TRBJ2-3
cdr3_aa: CASSLASRPQRGGYTQYF
cdr3_nt: TGTGCCAGCAGCTTAGCGTCTAGACCCCAGCGGGGGGGTTATACGCAGTATTTT

d_call: .
v_call: TRBV20-1
clone_size: few
j_call: TRBJ2-1
cdr3_aa: CSARALVGGPPGNEQFF
cdr3_nt: TGCAGTGCTAGGGCACTCGTTGGGGGCCCCCCCGGCAATGAGCAGTTCTTC

d_call: .
v_call: TRBV27
clone_size: few
j_call: TRBJ2-7
cdr3_aa: CASSFRPVYEQYF
cdr3_nt: TGTGCCAGCAGTTTCCGACCCGTCTACGAGCAGTACTTC

d_call: .
v_call: TRBV12-3/TRBV12-4
clone_size: few
j_call: TRBJ2-5
cdr3_aa: CASSLFRSLGTQYF
cdr3_nt: TGTGCCAGCAGTTTATTTCGCAGCTTGGGGACCCAGTACTTC

d_call: TRBD2
v_call: TRBV5-1
clone_size: .
j_call: TRBJ2-1
cdr3_aa: CASSKGTSGGAYEQFF
cdr3_nt: TGCGCCAGCAGCAAAGGGACTAGCGGGGGGGCATATGAGCAGTTCTTC

d_call: .
v_call: TRBV25-1
clone_size: .
j_call: TRBJ1-5
cdr3_aa: CASSEYGGLGQPQHF
cdr3_nt: TGTGCCAGCAGTGAATATGGGGGGTTGGGGCAGCCCCAGCATTTT

d_call: .
v_call: TRBV5-4
clone_size: .
j_call: TRBJ2-1
cdr3_aa: CASNPKGWNEQFF
cdr3_nt: TGTGCCAGCAATCCGAAGGGATGGAATGAGCAGTTCTTC

d_call: .
v_call: TRBV30
clone_size: .
j_call: TRBJ2-2
cdr3_aa: CAWSEENTGELFF
cdr3_nt: TGTGCCTGGAGCGAGGAGAACACCGGGGAGCTGTTTTTT